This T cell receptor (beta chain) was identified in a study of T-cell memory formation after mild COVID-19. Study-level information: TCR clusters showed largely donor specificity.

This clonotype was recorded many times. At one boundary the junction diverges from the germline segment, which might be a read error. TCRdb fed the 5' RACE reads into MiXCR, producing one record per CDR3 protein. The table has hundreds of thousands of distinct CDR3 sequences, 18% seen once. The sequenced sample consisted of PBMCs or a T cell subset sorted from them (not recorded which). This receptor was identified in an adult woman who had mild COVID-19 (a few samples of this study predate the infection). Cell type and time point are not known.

The CDR3 sequence: CASSPPGSYNEQFF. Here the CDR3 DNA reads TGTGCCAGCAGCCCTCCGGGCTCCTACAATGAGCAGTTCTTC. The chain combines TRBV5-1 with TRBJ2-1; no clear D. This CDR3 region has 14 residues. The germline CDR1 and CDR2 sequences are SGHRS and YFSETQ.